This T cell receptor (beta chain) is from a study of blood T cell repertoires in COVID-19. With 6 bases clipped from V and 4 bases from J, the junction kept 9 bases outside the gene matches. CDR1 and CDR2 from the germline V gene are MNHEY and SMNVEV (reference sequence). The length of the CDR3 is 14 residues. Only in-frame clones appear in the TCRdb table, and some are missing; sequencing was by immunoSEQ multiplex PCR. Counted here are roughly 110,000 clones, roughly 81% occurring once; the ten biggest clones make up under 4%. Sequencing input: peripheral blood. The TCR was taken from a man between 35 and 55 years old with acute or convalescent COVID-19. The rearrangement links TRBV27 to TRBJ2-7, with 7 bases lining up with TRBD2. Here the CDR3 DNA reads TGTGCCAGCAGATCAGCGGGACGCCAATACGAGCAGTACTTC. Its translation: CASRSAGRQYEQYF.